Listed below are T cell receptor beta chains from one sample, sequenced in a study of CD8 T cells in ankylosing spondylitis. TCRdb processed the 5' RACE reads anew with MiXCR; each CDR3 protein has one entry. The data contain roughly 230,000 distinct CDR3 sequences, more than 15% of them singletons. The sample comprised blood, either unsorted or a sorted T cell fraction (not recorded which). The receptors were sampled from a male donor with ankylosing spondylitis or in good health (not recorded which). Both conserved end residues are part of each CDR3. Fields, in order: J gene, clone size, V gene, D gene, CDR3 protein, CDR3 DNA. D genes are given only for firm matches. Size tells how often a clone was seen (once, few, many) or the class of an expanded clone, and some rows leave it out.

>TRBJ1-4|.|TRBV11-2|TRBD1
CASSWKPNRGADEKLFF
TGTGCCAGCAGTTGGAAGCCTAACAGGGGCGCGGATGAAAAACTGTTTTTT
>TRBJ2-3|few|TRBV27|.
CASSAVTDTQYF
TGTGCCAGCAGTGCGGTCACAGATACGCAGTATTTT
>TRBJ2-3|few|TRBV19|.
CASSIVPQDTQYF
TGTGCCAGTAGTATCGTGCCGCAAGATACGCAGTATTTT
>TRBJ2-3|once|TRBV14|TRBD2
CASSQNSGSNADTQYF
TGTGCCAGCAGCCAAAATAGCGGGAGTAATGCAGATACGCAGTATTTT
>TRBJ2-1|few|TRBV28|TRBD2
CASSFTSGTEREGHYNEQFF
TGTGCCAGCAGTTTCACCTCCGGGACGGAGCGGGAGGGCCACTACAATGAGCAGTTCTTC
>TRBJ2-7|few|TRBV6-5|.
CASSYDGFYEQYF
TGTGCCAGCAGTTATGATGGGTTCTACGAGCAGTACTTC
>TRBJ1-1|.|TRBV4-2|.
CASSQSSGFTEAFF
TGTGCCAGCAGCCAATCGTCAGGGTTCACTGAAGCTTTCTTT
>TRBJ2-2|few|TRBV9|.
CASSARGDGGELFF
TGTGCCAGCAGCGCACGAGGTGACGGCGGGGAGCTGTTTTTT
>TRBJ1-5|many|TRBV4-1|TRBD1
CASSPDRGLGQPQHF
TGCGCCAGCAGCCCCGACAGGGGGCTTGGTCAGCCCCAGCATTTT
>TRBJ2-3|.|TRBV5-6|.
CASSLGTTDTQYF
TGTGCCAGCAGCTTGGGGACAACAGATACGCAGTATTTT
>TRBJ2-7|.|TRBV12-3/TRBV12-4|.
CASSPPGTTQYF
TGTGCCAGCAGCCCCCCCGGGACAACGCAGTACTTC
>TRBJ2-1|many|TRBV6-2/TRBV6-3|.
CASSYSLAEQFF
TGTGCCAGCAGTTACTCGTTGGCTGAGCAGTTCTTC
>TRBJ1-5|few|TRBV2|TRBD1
CASTGQGISQPQHF
TGTGCCAGCACCGGACAGGGTATCAGTCAGCCCCAGCATTTT
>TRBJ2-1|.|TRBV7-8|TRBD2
CAIAGGGGGNEQFF
TGTGCCATTGCGGGGGGAGGGGGAGGCAATGAGCAGTTCTTC
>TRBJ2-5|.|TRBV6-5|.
CASSYAGREETQYF
TGTGCCAGCAGTTACGCGGGAAGAGAAGAGACCCAGTACTTC
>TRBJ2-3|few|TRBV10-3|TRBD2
CAISGRERDGADTQYF
TGTGCCATCAGTGGGCGGGAGAGGGATGGAGCAGATACGCAGTATTTT
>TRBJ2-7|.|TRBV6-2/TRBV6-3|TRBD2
CASNSRTSGNYEQYF
TGTGCCAGCAATTCAAGGACTAGCGGGAACTACGAGCAGTACTTC
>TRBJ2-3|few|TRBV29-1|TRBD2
CSVASGTSTDTQYF
TGCAGCGTTGCTAGCGGGACGAGCACAGATACGCAGTATTTT
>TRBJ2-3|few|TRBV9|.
CASSVYRERDTQYF
TGTGCCAGCAGCGTCTACAGGGAAAGGGATACGCAGTATTTT
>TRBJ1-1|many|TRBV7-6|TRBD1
CASSLPGTGRNTEAFF
TGTGCCAGCAGCTTACCAGGGACAGGGAGGAACACTGAAGCTTTCTTT
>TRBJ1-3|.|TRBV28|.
CASSAPENTIYF
TGTGCCAGCAGTGCCCCGGAAAACACCATATATTTT
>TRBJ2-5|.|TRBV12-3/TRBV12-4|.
CASSLQGGSGTQYF
TGTGCCAGCAGTTTACAGGGGGGTAGCGGTACCCAGTACTTC
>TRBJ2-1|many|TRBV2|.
CASSPPLEIGHEQFF
TGTGCCAGCAGTCCCCCTCTGGAAATTGGGCATGAGCAGTTCTTC
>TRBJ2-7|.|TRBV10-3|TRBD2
CAISDSGLYSHEQYF
TGTGCCATCAGTGATAGCGGGCTATACTCCCACGAGCAGTACTTC
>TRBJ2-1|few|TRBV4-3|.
CASSQDSPRDSYNEQFF
TGCGCCAGCAGCCAAGATAGTCCACGGGACTCATACAATGAGCAGTTCTTC
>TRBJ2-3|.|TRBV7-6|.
CASSLAGGHPTDTQYF
TGTGCCAGCAGCTTAGCGGGGGGACATCCCACAGATACGCAGTATTTT
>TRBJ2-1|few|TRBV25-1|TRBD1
CASSGQGGPFF
TGTGCCAGCAGTGGACAGGGGGGCCCGTTCTTC
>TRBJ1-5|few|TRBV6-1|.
CASRQDFNQPQHF
TGTGCCAGCAGACAGGACTTTAATCAGCCCCAGCATTTT
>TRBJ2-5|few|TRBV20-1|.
CSARTGSWETQYF
TGCAGTGCTAGAACGGGTAGCTGGGAGACCCAGTACTTC
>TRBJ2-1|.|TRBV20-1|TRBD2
CSASVAGTYNEQFF
TGCAGTGCTAGCGTAGCGGGCACCTACAATGAGCAGTTCTTC
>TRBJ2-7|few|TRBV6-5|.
CASSYSPLKDEQYF
TGTGCCAGCAGTTACTCCCCGTTAAAGGACGAGCAGTACTTC
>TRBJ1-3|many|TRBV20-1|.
CSARDRNFGTIYF
TGCAGTGCTAGAGATCGTAACTTCGGGACCATATATTTT
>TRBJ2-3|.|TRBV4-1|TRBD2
CASSLPPPGLAGTDTQYF
TGCGCCAGCAGCCTCCCTCCCCCCGGACTAGCGGGCACAGATACGCAGTATTTT
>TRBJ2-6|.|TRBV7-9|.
CASSLRISDGANVLTF
TGTGCCAGCAGCTTGAGAATTTCAGACGGGGCCAACGTCCTGACTTTC
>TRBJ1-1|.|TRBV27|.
CASSLSANTEAFF
TGTGCCAGCAGTTTAAGTGCGAACACTGAAGCTTTCTTT
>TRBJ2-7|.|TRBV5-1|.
CASSFVGGGHEQYF
TGCGCCAGCAGCTTTGTGGGAGGGGGTCACGAGCAGTACTTC
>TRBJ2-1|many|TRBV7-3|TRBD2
CASSPLAGEYNEQFF
TGTGCCAGCAGCCCGTTAGCGGGAGAGTACAATGAGCAGTTCTTC